This T cell receptor (beta chain) originates from a study of tumor-infiltrating lymphocytes in primary liver carcinoma. About the study: Sequenced samples came back with roughly 3.5 to 8 million productive TCRbeta reads, and the counts looked alike across tissue types.

V lost 0 bases to trimming and J lost 3 bases, with 8 bases between them. Germline CDR1 SGHAT, CDR2 FQDESV (reference sequence). CDR3 length equals 14 residues. Constant-region priming of around 500 ng total RNA yielded TCR beta cDNA. Investigators got TCR beta libraries out of three nested multiplex PCR rounds, done with slightly modified ARM-PCR. Use of TRBV1-TRBV30 forward primers with a C-beta reverse primer characterized the first two PCR rounds, which lasted about 9 cycles each. TCRdb used MiXCR to reprocess the multiplex PCR reads, holding one entry per CDR3 protein. The data hold almost 45,000 distinct CDR3 sequences, with 60% to 80% observed a single time. For each extraction, RNA and DNA were obtained together from approximately 20-30 mg of unsorted bulk tissue. Surgeons resected the patients' primary liver carcinomas. Points from the study as a whole: Tumors significantly exceeded blood in top-250-clone fraction (p = 0.039).

Turning to this clonotype: The antigen is not known. A read error may be the cause here, since a much bigger clone is one base away.

Sequenced input: tumor-adjacent normal liver tissue. The clonotype originates from a woman in her thirties with primary liver carcinoma and hepatitis B virus infection. The chain joins TRBV11-1 to TRBJ2-5; D unclear. The CDR3 spells CASSLAGRKETQYF. The CDR3 nucleotides read TGTGCCAGCAGCTTAGCAGGGCGCAAAGAGACCCAGTACTTC.